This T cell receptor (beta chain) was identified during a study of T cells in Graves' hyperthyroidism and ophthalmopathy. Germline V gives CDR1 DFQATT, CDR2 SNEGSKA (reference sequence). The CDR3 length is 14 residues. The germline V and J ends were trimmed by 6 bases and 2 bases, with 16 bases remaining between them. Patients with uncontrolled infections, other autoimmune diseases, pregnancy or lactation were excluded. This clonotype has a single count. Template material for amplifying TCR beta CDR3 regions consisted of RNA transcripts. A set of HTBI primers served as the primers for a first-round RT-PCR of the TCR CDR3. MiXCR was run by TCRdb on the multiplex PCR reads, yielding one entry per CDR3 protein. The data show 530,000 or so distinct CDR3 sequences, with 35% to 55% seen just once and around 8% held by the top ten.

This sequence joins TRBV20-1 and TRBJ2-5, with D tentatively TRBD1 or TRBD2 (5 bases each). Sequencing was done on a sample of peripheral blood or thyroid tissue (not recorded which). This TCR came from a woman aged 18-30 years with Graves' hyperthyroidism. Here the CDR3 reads CSAVSGTHQETQYF. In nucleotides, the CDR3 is TGCAGTGCAGTCTCCGGGACCCATCAAGAGACCCAGTACTTC.